In this sample, the clone carrying this T cell receptor (beta chain) turned up many times. Its antigen is as yet unknown. The data belong to a study of breast tumors, draining lymph nodes, adjacent tissues. Breast cancer patients provided tissue from their axillary draining lymph nodes. Germline V gives CDR1 SGHTA, CDR2 FQGTGA. This CDR3 has 20 amino acids. V lost 7 bases and J lost 0; bases outside the gene matches: 19. General observations from the study: Compared with lymph nodes, tumors were less diverse; compared with nontumor tissue, more. Compared with basal-like, luminal-like tumors shared significantly more repertoire with nontumor tissue. Findings are consistent with lymph node origin and intratumoral expansion of most tumor T cells.

TCRdb re-called the multiplex PCR reads with MiXCR, one entry per CDR3 protein. The sample comprises approximately 150,000 distinct CDR3 sequences, about 30% of which are singletons, and around 4% rests with the top ten. The sequencing sample was made of axillary lymph node tissue. The TCR was taken from a female donor with breast cancer. Some clones in this sample may be carry-over from other donors' samples. The J gene is TRBJ2-4, the V gene TRBV7-3; the match to TRBD2 covers 9 bases. The CDR3 DNA follows: TGTGCCAGCACTAAACGCCCTAGCGGGGCATTGCCATTAGCCAAAAACATTCAGTACTTC. The encoded protein is CASTKRPSGALPLAKNIQYF.